This T cell receptor beta chain was identified during a study of T cell changes during pregnancy in multiple sclerosis. This clone was observed a handful of times. Profiling relied on immunoSEQ multiplex PCR, and the TCRdb table lists in-frame clones only, not all of them. The profile shows 50,000 to 65,000 clones, 93% of them singletons. Trimming cost V 5 bases and J 4 bases, with 9 bases left between them. Per germline, CDR1 SGHVS and CDR2 FQNEAQ. This CDR3 has 13 amino acids. The sequencing here drew on CD8+ T cells from peripheral blood mononuclear cells, taken in the second trimester of pregnancy. This TCR derives from a female donor with multiple sclerosis, enrolled in a pregnancy study. The chain has TRBV7-8 and TRBJ1-5, with D perhaps matching TRBD1 (5 bases). The CDR3: CASSPYRNQPQHF. CDR3 coding DNA: TGTGCCAGCAGCCCCTACAGGAATCAGCCCCAGCATTTT.